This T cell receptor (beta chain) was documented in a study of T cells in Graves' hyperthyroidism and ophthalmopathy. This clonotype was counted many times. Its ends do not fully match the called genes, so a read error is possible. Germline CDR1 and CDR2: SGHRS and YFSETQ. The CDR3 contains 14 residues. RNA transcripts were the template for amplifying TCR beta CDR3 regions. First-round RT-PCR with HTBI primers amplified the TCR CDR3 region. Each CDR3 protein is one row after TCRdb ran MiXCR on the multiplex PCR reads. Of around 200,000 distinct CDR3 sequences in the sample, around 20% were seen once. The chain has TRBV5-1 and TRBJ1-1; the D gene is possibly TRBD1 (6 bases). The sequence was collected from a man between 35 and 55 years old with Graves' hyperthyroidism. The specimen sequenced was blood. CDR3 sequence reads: CASSRTGMNTEAFF. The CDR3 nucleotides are TGTGCCAGCAGCCGAACAGGGATGAACACTGAAGCTTTCTTT.